Listed below are T cell receptor beta chains from one sample, sequenced in a study of beta chain features in type 1 diabetes. Data came from immunoSEQ multiplex PCR; TCRdb stores just in-frame clones and leaves some out. The sample yields approximately 270,000 clones, over 11% seen once. The sequenced sample consisted of naive CD4+ T cells from blood. The origin of the receptors is a man aged 25-45 years with type 1 diabetes. Both conserved end residues are part of each CDR3. A D gene is named only where the DNA matches it firmly. Size tells how often a clone was seen (once, few, many) or the class of an expanded clone, and some rows leave it out.

CASSEKGAFTGELFF	TGTGCCAGCAGCGAAAAAGGGGCTTTCACCGGGGAGCTGTTTTTT	TRBV9	TRBJ2-2	.	.
CASSLLGGHQPQHF	TGCGCCAGCAGCTTACTTGGTGGGCATCAGCCCCAGCATTTT	TRBV5-1	TRBJ1-5	.	.
CASSRSLAESSYEQYF	TGTGCCAGCAGCAGGAGTTTAGCAGAAAGCTCCTACGAGCAGTACTTC	TRBV5-4	TRBJ2-7	.	.
CASSSPDRWIIYEQYF	TGTGCCAGCAGCTCCCCGGACAGGTGGATAATCTACGAGCAGTACTTC	TRBV7-2	TRBJ2-7	.	TRBD1
CASSPPGSLSTDTQYF	TGTGCCAGCAGCCCTCCCGGGAGCCTTAGCACAGATACGCAGTATTTT	TRBV9	TRBJ2-3	.	.
CASRPSGKAKNIQYF	TGTGCCAGCAGACCTAGCGGAAAAGCCAAAAACATTCAGTACTTC	TRBV28	TRBJ2-4	.	TRBD2
CASSIRDRQNQPQHF	TGTGCCAGTAGTATCAGGGACAGACAGAATCAGCCCCAGCATTTT	TRBV19	TRBJ1-5	few	TRBD1
CASSAAGNTEAFF	TGTGCCAGCAGCGCCGCGGGTAACACTGAAGCTTTCTTT	TRBV9	TRBJ1-1	few	.
CASSPLAGGTYNEQFF	TGTGCCAGCAGCCCCCTAGCGGGAGGAACCTACAATGAGCAGTTCTTC	TRBV7-9	TRBJ2-1	.	TRBD2
CASSEDSGGKLFF	TGTGCCAGCAGTGAAGATTCGGGGGGAAAACTGTTTTTT	TRBV2	TRBJ1-4	.	.
CASSSSGSVEQYF	TGTGCCAGCAGTTCTAGCGGGAGTGTCGAGCAGTACTTC	TRBV25-1	TRBJ2-7	few	TRBD2
CASGLGQNNEQFF	TGTGCTAGTGGCCTCGGACAAAACAATGAGCAGTTCTTC	TRBV12-5	TRBJ2-1	few	.
CASSFRGKGNNEQFF	TGTGCCAGCAGTTTTCGCGGGAAGGGGAACAATGAGCAGTTCTTC	TRBV28	TRBJ2-1	.	.
CASSGQGLSGANVLTF	TGCGCCAGCAGTGGGCAGGGGCTCTCTGGGGCCAACGTCCTGACTTTC	TRBV5-1	TRBJ2-6	.	.
CASNSRDRRYYEQYF	TGTGCCAGCAACTCCCGGGACAGGAGGTACTACGAGCAGTACTTC	TRBV28	TRBJ2-7	.	TRBD1
CASSIVTGELFF	TGTGCCAGCAGCATCGTTACCGGGGAGCTGTTTTTT	TRBV5-6	TRBJ2-2	few	.
CAWSGGLQETQYF	TGTGCCTGGAGTGGTGGGCTACAAGAGACCCAGTACTTC	TRBV30	TRBJ2-5	.	.
CASSLVSQGSETQYF	TGTGCCAGCAGCTTAGTCAGTCAGGGCAGCGAGACCCAGTACTTC	TRBV7-2	TRBJ2-5	few	.
CASSRPGLADNEQFF	TGTGCCAGCTCACGACCGGGACTAGCGGACAATGAGCAGTTCTTC	TRBV18	TRBJ2-1	.	TRBD2
CASSSWTGQETQYF	TGCGCCAGCAGCTCCTGGACAGGACAAGAGACCCAGTACTTC	TRBV5-1	TRBJ2-5	few	TRBD1
CASSADSTWVNEQFF	TGTGCCAGCAGCGCGGACAGTACCTGGGTCAATGAGCAGTTCTTC	TRBV5-6	TRBJ2-1	.	.
CASSPHSTGRTEAFF	TGTGCCAGCAGTCCCCATTCGACAGGGCGCACTGAAGCTTTCTTT	TRBV28	TRBJ1-1	.	TRBD1
CASSKAPADTQYF	TGTGCCAGCAGCAAGGCTCCTGCAGATACGCAGTATTTT	TRBV21-1	TRBJ2-3	few	.
CASSLDEGLYSYEQYF	TGTGCCAGCAGCTTAGACGAGGGCCTCTACTCCTACGAGCAGTACTTC	TRBV7-2	TRBJ2-7	.	.
CASSLGGEQFF	TGTGCCAGCAGCCTGGGGGGAGAGCAGTTCTTC	TRBV11-2	TRBJ2-1	few	.
CASSLRAGMETQYF	TGCGCCAGCAGCTTGAGGGCGGGAATGGAGACCCAGTACTTC	TRBV5-1	TRBJ2-5	few	.
CASSPPERTYNEQFF	TGTGCCAGCTCTCCTCCGGAGAGGACTTACAATGAGCAGTTCTTC	TRBV18	TRBJ2-1	few	.
CSAVGLAGAPYNEQFF	TGCAGCGCTGTAGGACTAGCGGGAGCACCCTACAATGAGCAGTTCTTC	TRBV29-1	TRBJ2-1	many	TRBD2
CASSLYEGGRQYF	TGCGCCAGCAGCTTGTACGAGGGGGGGAGGCAGTACTTC	TRBV5-1	TRBJ2-7	few	.
CASSRPTGEYEQYF	TGTGCCAGCAGCCGCCCGACAGGGGAATACGAGCAGTACTTC	TRBV6-6	TRBJ2-7	.	TRBD1
CASARTGGGESPLHF	TGTGCCAGCGCCCGGACAGGGGGGGGAGAATCACCCCTCCACTTT	TRBV28	TRBJ1-6	.	TRBD1
CASSSSGTSGLWGNIQYF	TGTGCCAGCAGCTCCTCCGGGACTAGCGGGCTCTGGGGGAACATTCAGTACTTC	TRBV7-9	TRBJ2-4	few	TRBD2
CASSLLGTSEDNEQFF	TGTGCCAGCAGTTTGTTGGGGACTAGCGAAGACAATGAGCAGTTCTTC	TRBV28	TRBJ2-1	.	TRBD2
CAWSAEDRGAYGYTF	TGTGCCTGGAGTGCCGAGGATCGGGGGGCCTATGGCTACACCTTC	TRBV30	TRBJ1-2	.	.
CSVEGTGEGYTF	TGCAGCGTTGAAGGGACAGGGGAAGGCTACACCTTC	TRBV29-1	TRBJ1-2	.	TRBD1
CASSVGTGSVGYTF	TGTGCCAGCAGCGTAGGAACAGGGTCGGTCGGCTACACCTTC	TRBV9	TRBJ1-2	.	.
CASRGGQAGLETQYF	TGTGCCAGCAGAGGGGGACAGGCCGGGTTAGAGACCCAGTACTTC	TRBV6-1	TRBJ2-5	few	TRBD1
CASSAGTFYEQYF	TGTGCCAGCAGTGCCGGGACTTTCTACGAGCAGTACTTC	TRBV2	TRBJ2-7	few	.
CASSPLTDRYEQYF	TGTGCCAGCAGCCCCCTAACCGACAGGTACGAGCAGTACTTC	TRBV7-9	TRBJ2-7	.	.
CASSPTSGSYNEQFF	TGCGCCAGCAGTCCCACTAGCGGCTCCTACAATGAGCAGTTCTTC	TRBV5-1	TRBJ2-1	few	TRBD2
CASSQEPMTSGRVGELFF	TGTGCCAGCAGCCAAGAACCCATGACTAGCGGGAGGGTCGGGGAGCTGTTTTTT	TRBV4-2	TRBJ2-2	.	TRBD2
CASSIGLAGLNEQFF	TGTGCCAGCAGCATCGGACTAGCGGGACTTAATGAGCAGTTCTTC	TRBV7-8	TRBJ2-1	.	TRBD2
CAISDARDNYEQYF	TGTGCCATCAGTGATGCCCGGGACAACTACGAGCAGTACTTC	TRBV10-3	TRBJ2-7	few	.
CASSPGTGGNYGYTF	TGTGCCAGCAGTCCAGGGACAGGGGGGAACTATGGCTACACCTTC	TRBV28	TRBJ1-2	few	TRBD1
CASSTVDRAAGELFF	TGTGCCAGCAGTACCGTGGACAGGGCGGCCGGGGAGCTGTTTTTT	TRBV6-5	TRBJ2-2	.	TRBD1
CASSLGLAGGYDNEQFF	TGTGCCAGCAGTTTGGGCCTAGCGGGAGGGTACGACAATGAGCAGTTCTTC	TRBV21-1	TRBJ2-1	.	.
CASSRTSGRNNEQYF	TGTGCCAGCAGTCGGACTAGCGGGAGGAACAACGAGCAGTACTTC	TRBV6-6	TRBJ2-7	few	TRBD2
CASSELGGRSDEQFF	TGTGCCAGCAGTGAACTAGGGGGACGTAGCGATGAGCAGTTCTTC	TRBV6-1	TRBJ2-1	.	.
CASSLQGSNQPQHF	TGTGCCAGCAGTCTACAGGGGAGCAATCAGCCCCAGCATTTT	TRBV2	TRBJ1-5	.	TRBD1
CASGPYEQYF	TGTGCCAGCGGCCCCTACGAGCAGTACTTC	TRBV28	TRBJ2-7	few	.
CASSLPNTDTQYF	TGTGCCAGCAGTTTACCAAACACAGATACGCAGTATTTT	TRBV27	TRBJ2-3	.	.
CASSYEVAGSGELFF	TGTGCCAGCAGTTATGAGGTCGCGGGATCGGGGGAGCTGTTTTTT	TRBV28	TRBJ2-2	.	.